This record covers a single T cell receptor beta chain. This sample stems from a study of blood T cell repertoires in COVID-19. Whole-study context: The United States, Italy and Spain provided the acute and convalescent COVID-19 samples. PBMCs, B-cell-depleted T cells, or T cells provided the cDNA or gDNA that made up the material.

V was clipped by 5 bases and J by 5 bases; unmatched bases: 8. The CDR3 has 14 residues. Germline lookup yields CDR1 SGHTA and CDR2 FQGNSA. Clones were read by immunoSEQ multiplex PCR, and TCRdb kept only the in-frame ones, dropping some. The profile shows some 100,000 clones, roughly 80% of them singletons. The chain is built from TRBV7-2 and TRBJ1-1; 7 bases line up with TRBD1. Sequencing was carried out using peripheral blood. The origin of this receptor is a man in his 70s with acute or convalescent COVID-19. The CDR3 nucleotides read TGTGCCAGCAGCGCCCAGGGGGGCCGTACTGAAGCTTTCTTT. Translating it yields CASSAQGGRTEAFF.